This entry lists 6 T cell receptor beta chains sequenced from one sample in a study of blood T cell repertoires in COVID-19. Generated by immunoSEQ multiplex PCR, the TCRdb table keeps only in-frame clones and is missing some. The sample carries about 73,000 clones, 65% to 85% recorded once. Sequencing was performed on peripheral blood. The receptor set was obtained from a man of 80 years or more with active or convalescent COVID-19.

The chain uses TRBV3-1 (or the pseudogene TRBV3-2) and TRBJ2-1, with D possibly matching TRBD2 (5 bases). CDR1 and CDR2 (germline): LGHDT, YNNKEL (reference sequence). Trimming removed 1 base at V and 3 bases at J, with 10 bases between. The CDR3 is 15 amino acids. The CDR3 region has the DNA TGTGCCAGCAGCCAAGTGATGGGGAGCTACAATGAGCAGTTCTTC. Its translation: CASSQVMGSYNEQFF.

The chain employs TRBV28 and TRBJ1-5; no reliable D call. CDR3 length equals 12 residues. V was pared by 4 bases and J by 9 bases, with 10 bases between. Germline CDR1 reads MDHEN; CDR2 reads SYDVKM. As DNA, the CDR3 is TGTGCCAGCAGTTCAGCAGGTCCGCCCCAGCATTTT. It codes for CASSSAGPPQHF.

V usage is TRBV7-2 and J usage is TRBJ2-5; TRBD1 is a possible D gene (6 bases). The germline V and J ends were trimmed by 3 bases and 4 bases, with 15 bases remaining between them. The CDR3 is 15 amino acids. Looked up from germline, CDR1 is SGHTA and CDR2 is FQGNSA. CDR3 in amino acids: CASSLGWGPGETQYF. The CDR3 coding sequence is TGTGCCAGCAGCTTGGGTTGGGGGCCCGGAGAGACCCAGTACTTC.

The chain employs TRBV18 and TRBJ1-6; D gene ambiguous. CDR1 and CDR2 from the germline V gene are KGHSH and LQKENI. V gave up 2 bases and J gave up 7 bases, with 6 bases separating them. CDR3 length equals 13 residues. CDR3 protein: CASSPGGNSPLHF. CDR3 in DNA: TGTGCCAGCTCACCAGGAGGGAATTCACCCCTCCACTTT.

The V gene is TRBV19, the J gene TRBJ2-1; perhaps TRBD1 as D (5 bases). The CDR3 spans 15 residues. The germline CDR1 and CDR2 sequences are LNHDA and SQIVND (reference sequence). Trimming stripped 3 bases from V and 8 bases from J, with 17 bases between. The CDR3 sequence: CASSMRRAISDEQFF. DNA of the CDR3: TGTGCCAGTAGTATGCGCAGGGCGATCAGCGATGAGCAGTTCTTC.

This clone is a singleton in its sample. The genes are TRBV27 and TRBJ1-5, with 7 bases fitting TRBD1. CDR3 length: 15 residues. The germline gives CDR1 MNHEY, CDR2 SMNVEV (reference sequence). The V segment lost 0 bases and the J segment 2 bases; nucleotides outside the gene matches: 1. Here the CDR3 reads CASSLSGTGNQPQHF. CDR3 nucleotide sequence: TGTGCCAGCAGTTTATCCGGGACAGGCAATCAGCCCCAGCATTTT.